This T cell receptor beta chain was sequenced during a study of PD-1 blockade in classical Hodgkin lymphoma. To note about this clone: The antigen remains undetermined.

Time point noted: newly diagnosed, previously untreated cHL patient sample. Untreated, newly diagnosed classical Hodgkin lymphoma PBMCs were used for comparison. TCRdb's table, derived via immunoSEQ multiplex PCR, lists solely in-frame clones and lacks some. This table has some 49,000 clones, approximately 90% appearing once. Findings of the study overall: When set against healthy donors, newly diagnosed patients were reported to show lower baseline TCR diversity. Possibly reflecting disease activity or prior therapy, repertoire differences have causes that remain undefined.

The CDR3 consists of 14 residues. CDR1 and CDR2 from the germline V gene are LNHDA and SQIVND (reference sequence). V dropped 5 bases and J dropped 0 bases, with 10 bases sitting between them. The TCR was taken from a human donor with classical Hodgkin lymphoma. Sequenced material: peripheral blood mononuclear cells (PBMCs). V is TRBV19 and J is TRBJ1-1, with D unresolved. CDR3 DNA: TGTGCCAGTAGTGCCGGACTGGTGAACACTGAAGCTTTCTTT. This gives the protein CASSAGLVNTEAFF. The whole variable domain, filled in from reference TRBV19 and TRBJ1-1, reads DGGITQSPKYLFRKEGQNVTLSCEQNLNHDAMYWYRQDPGQGLRLIYYSQIVNDFQKGDIAEGYSVSREKKESFPLTVTSAQKNPTAFYLCASSAGLVNTEAFFGQGTRLTVV.